The 24 T cell receptor beta chains reported below all come from one sample, sequenced in a study of T-cell reconstitution after alpha-beta-depleted transplantation in children. TCRbeta library construction was performed incorporating unique molecular identifiers. In TCRdb, the PCR reads were re-called with MiXCR into one record per CDR3 protein. The sample includes about 980,000 distinct CDR3 sequences, less than 30% of them seen just once. Source: PBMCs, mostly from graft donor cells, taken 360 days after TCRalphabeta/CD19-depleted stem cell transplant. The receptors were gathered from a boy under three years old who had a stem cell transplant for SCID, so the T cells may come from the graft donor.

This chain uses TRBV2 with TRBJ2-1, with D possibly called TRBD1 or TRBD2 (5 bases each). CDR3 size: 15 residues. Trimming removed 5 bases from V and 6 bases from J, with 17 bases in between. Germline values: CDR1 SNHLY, CDR2 FYNNEI. CDR3 in DNA: TGTGCCAGCAGTCGAATGGGACCAATTGGCAATGAGCAGTTCTTC. Amino acid sequence: CASSRMGPIGNEQFF.

A word on this clonotype: The junction differs from germline at one of its ends, possibly a read error. The CDR3 coding sequence is TGTGCCAGCAGCCAAGTTGGGATTGAGGGGAACTCCCACGAGCAGTACTTC. It codes for CASSQVGIEGNSHEQYF. J is TRBJ2-7 and V is TRBV4-2; D possibly uses TRBD1 or TRBD2 (5 bases each). The CDR3 length is 17 residues. Germline V gene lookup returns CDR1 LGHNA and CDR2 YNFKEQ.

This clonotype has a handful of counts. This chain connects TRBV30 to TRBJ1-2; unclear D gene. This CDR3 has 11 amino acids. CDR1 and CDR2 (germline): GTSNPN, SVGIG (reference sequence). V dropped 8 bases and J dropped 1 base, with 8 bases sitting between them. CDR3 residues: CAGESNYGYTF. The CDR3 nucleotides read TGTGCCGGTGAGAGTAACTATGGCTACACCTTC.

This clonotype was observed a handful of times. V usage is TRBV10-3 and J usage is TRBJ2-3, with D unresolved. This CDR3 has 12 amino acids. The germline V and J ends were trimmed by 8 bases and 5 bases, with 11 bases remaining between them. The germline CDR1 and CDR2 sequences are ENHRY and SYGVKD. Here the CDR3 DNA reads TGTGCCATCTCCGGACCCGGAGATACGCAGTATTTT. This codes for CAISGPGDTQYF.

This chain joins TRBV20-1 and TRBJ2-7, with unresolved D. The V and J ends lost 2 bases and 4 bases respectively, with 9 bases between them. This CDR3 is built from 12 residues. Looked up from germline, CDR1 is DFQATT and CDR2 is SNEGSKA (reference sequence). The chain's CDR3 is CSARTAVYEQYF. The CDR3 DNA reads TGCAGTGCTAGAACCGCAGTATACGAGCAGTACTTC.

The chain combines TRBV7-8 with TRBJ2-5, with D possibly matching TRBD2 (7 bases). The germline gives CDR1 SGHVS, CDR2 FQNEAQ. The CDR3 spans 16 residues. Trimming shortened V by 5 bases and J by 6 bases, and 22 bases separated the two germline ends. CDR3 residues: CASSGGGAPRSQTQYF. The CDR3 DNA follows: TGTGCCAGCAGCGGAGGGGGGGCCCCGCGTTCGCAGACCCAGTACTTC.

This clonotype was found a few times. This chain connects TRBV5-1 to TRBJ1-1; no firm D call. Per germline, CDR1 SGHRS and CDR2 YFSETQ. V was cut by 2 bases and J by 1 base, with 12 bases left in between. This CDR3 is 15 amino acids long. CDR3 in amino acids: CASSFLGQANTEAFF. In DNA form, the CDR3 reads TGCGCCAGCAGCTTTCTCGGCCAAGCGAACACTGAAGCTTTCTTT.

The chain recombines TRBV20-1 with TRBJ2-3, with TRBD2 matching over 8 bases. Germline V gene sequence: CDR1 DFQATT, CDR2 SNEGSKA (reference sequence). The CDR3 runs to 15 residues. J gave up 3 bases and V 6 bases, and 11 bases lay outside the gene matches. The CDR3 here is CSAPRGGLWTDTQYF. CDR3 DNA sequence: TGCAGTGCGCCACGGGGGGGCCTCTGGACAGATACGCAGTATTTT.

In its sample, this clonotype was seen a few times. The CDR3 region is CSGNFGGDTQYF. The DNA of the CDR3 is TGCAGCGGCAATTTTGGGGGAGATACGCAGTATTTT. The chain joins TRBV29-1 to TRBJ2-3; D tentatively reads TRBD1 or TRBD2 (5 bases each). This CDR3 has 12 residues. Per the germline V gene, CDR1 is SQVTM and CDR2 is ANQGSEA. V gave up 7 bases and J gave up 5 bases, with 13 bases separating them.

The rearrangement links TRBV30 to TRBJ2-7; D may be TRBD1 or TRBD2 (5 bases each). Trimming left V 5 bases short and J 2 bases short, with 13 bases between. This CDR3 spans 13 amino acids. In germline, CDR1 is GTSNPN, CDR2 SVGIG (reference sequence). CDR3 in DNA: TGTGCCTGGGGAAGGGACGGGACCTACGAGCAGTACTTC. Translating it yields CAWGRDGTYEQYF.

In this sample, this clonotype turned up a few times. This chain joins TRBV12-3 or TRBV12-4 and TRBJ1-3; 7 bases map to TRBD1. CDR3 size: 17 residues. The V and J ends lost 3 bases and 0 bases, in that order; junction bases with no gene match: 8. CDR3 loop: CASSLSAGGGSGNTIYF. In DNA form, the CDR3 reads TGTGCCAGCAGTTTGTCGGCAGGGGGAGGCTCTGGAAACACCATATATTTT.

V usage is TRBV7-9 and J usage is TRBJ1-1, with a weak D call TRBD1 (6 bases). In germline, CDR1 is SEHNR, CDR2 FQNEAQ (reference sequence). This CDR3 contains 14 residues. The V end was cut by 3 bases, the J end by 4 bases, with 12 bases between. The CDR3 reads CASSFGGFRTEAFF. DNA of the CDR3: TGTGCCAGCAGCTTCGGGGGCTTTCGCACTGAAGCTTTCTTT.

In its sample, this clonotype was seen a few times. The chain uses TRBV7-2 and TRBJ2-3; D is possibly TRBD2 (5 bases). This CDR3 contains 12 residues. Trimming removed 4 bases at V and 8 bases at J, with 10 bases between. Germline V gene sequence: CDR1 SGHTA, CDR2 FQGNSA. The CDR3: CASSYVEGTQYF. The CDR3 bases are TGTGCCAGCAGCTACGTAGAGGGTACGCAGTATTTT.

There are a few counts of this clonotype. V gene TRBV9 combines with J gene TRBJ2-1, with D tentatively TRBD1 or TRBD2 (6 bases each). V was pared by 4 bases and J by 0 bases, with 14 bases between. The CDR3 has 16 amino acids. Germline CDR1 and CDR2: SGDLS and YYNGEE. CDR3 region: CASSPQGGSSYNEQFF. For the CDR3, the DNA is TGTGCCAGCAGCCCCCAAGGGGGGAGCTCCTACAATGAGCAGTTCTTC.

The gene calls are TRBV27 and TRBJ1-2; a weak D match, TRBD1 (5 bases). The CDR3 runs 14 residues. Germline loops: CDR1 MNHEY, CDR2 SMNVEV (reference sequence). The V gene lost 0 bases and the J gene lost 3 bases, with 8 bases spanning the gap. The CDR3 DNA reads TGTGCCAGCAGTTTATCAGGGGACCACTATGGCTACACCTTC. This sequence encodes CASSLSGDHYGYTF.

This clonotype was observed a few times. The genes are TRBV12-3 or TRBV12-4 and TRBJ2-5, with 10 bases matching TRBD2. V was pared by 2 bases and J by 4 bases, with 10 bases of the junction left unmatched. This CDR3 is built from 17 residues. This CDR3 reads CASSLLLAGVSGETQYF. As DNA, the CDR3 is TGTGCCAGCAGTTTACTCCTAGCGGGGGTGTCGGGAGAGACCCAGTACTTC.

The chain recombines TRBV12-3 or TRBV12-4 with TRBJ2-1; 9 bases align to TRBD2. This CDR3 is built from 17 residues. V lost 1 base to trimming and J lost 1 base; unmatched junction nucleotides: 5. The CDR3 loop reads CASSLVGLAGSYNEQFF. CDR3 DNA sequence: TGTGCCAGCAGTTTAGTGGGTCTAGCGGGGTCCTACAATGAGCAGTTCTTC.

This clonotype was seen a few times. The CDR3 here is CASSSAVGAFNEQFF. The CDR3 nucleotides read TGTGCCAGCAGCTCAGCGGTCGGGGCTTTCAATGAGCAGTTCTTC. This sequence joins TRBV7-9 and TRBJ2-1, with D tentatively TRBD1 or TRBD2 (5 bases each). The V end lost 4 bases, the J end lost 6 bases, and 16 bases lay between the germline ends. Per germline, CDR1 SEHNR and CDR2 FQNEAQ (reference sequence). The CDR3 has 15 residues.

The chain combines TRBV29-1 with TRBJ2-3, with D uncertain. The ends were cut back, 5 bases at V and 2 bases at J, with 14 bases in the middle. This CDR3 spans 14 amino acids. Germline CDR1 reads SQVTM; CDR2 reads ANQGSEA. CDR3 loop: CSVRAIPSTDTQYF. The DNA for the CDR3 is TGCAGCGTTAGGGCAATTCCATCCACAGATACGCAGTATTTT.

Only a few counts were recorded for this clonotype. The rearrangement uses TRBV7-9 and TRBJ1-1; the match to TRBD1 covers 9 bases. The CDR3 contains 16 residues. CDR1 SEHNR and CDR2 FQNEAQ come from the germline V gene (reference sequence). V was clipped by 3 bases and J by 1 base; unmatched bases: 6. CDR3 in amino acids: CASSLGTGRGNTEAFF. The CDR3 DNA is TGTGCCAGCAGCTTGGGGACAGGGAGGGGGAACACTGAAGCTTTCTTT.

V and J are TRBV7-8 and TRBJ2-5; 10 nucleotides agree with TRBD2. Losses at the gene ends were 4 bases for V and 5 bases for J; bases not matched to a gene: 10. This CDR3 contains 16 residues. Germline CDR1 and CDR2: SGHVS and FQNEAQ. The CDR3 DNA is TGTGCCAGCAGCTCCCAGCGGGGGGGTATAGGGGAGACCCAGTACTTC. Protein product: CASSSQRGGIGETQYF. Full variable domain (outside the CDR3, taken from reference TRBV7-8 and TRBJ2-5): GAGVSQSPRYKVAKRGQDVALRCDPISGHVSLFWYQQALGQGPEFLTYFQNEAQLDKSGLPSDRFFAERPEGSVSTLKIQRTQQEDSAVYLCASSSQRGGIGETQYFGPGTRLLVL.

At least ten counts were recorded for this clonotype. This chain joins TRBV29-1 and TRBJ2-7; D remains ambiguous. V lost 6 bases and J 2 bases, leaving 14 bases between the germline ends. The CDR3 length is 13 residues. Germline V gene sequence: CDR1 SQVTM, CDR2 ANQGSEA. In DNA form, the CDR3 reads TGCAGCGTAGGGCTGCCGGAGACCTACGAGCAGTACTTC. This sequence encodes CSVGLPETYEQYF.

The chain joins TRBV5-1 to TRBJ2-3; D unresolved. CDR1 is SGHRS, CDR2 YFSETQ, per germline. CDR3 size: 12 residues. V was pared by 6 bases and J by 6 bases, with 11 bases between. The CDR3 DNA sequence: TGCGCCAGCACCTCTAGATTCGATACGCAGTATTTT. It specifies CASTSRFDTQYF.

This clonotype was observed a few times. As DNA, the CDR3 is TGCGCCAGCAGCCACCAGGGGGCAACCTACGAGCAGTACTTC. This translates into CASSHQGATYEQYF. The V and J genes are TRBV4-1 and TRBJ2-7; 8 bases are shared with TRBD1. CDR1 is MGHRA, CDR2 YSYEKL, per germline. The CDR3 is 14 amino acids. The J segment lost 2 bases and the V segment lost 3 bases, leaving 3 bases of the junction unmatched.